The subject of this entry is one T cell receptor (beta chain). The antigen is unknown. This specimen belongs to a study of metastatic and nonmetastatic thyroid tumors. TCRdb re-analyzed the PCR reads using MiXCR. Here the sample spans approximately 19,000 clones, under 45% being singletons. Before thyroid surgery, none of the patients had received any treatment. General observations from the study: When malignant thyroid tumors were compared with benign nodules, TCR beta diversity was reportedly significantly higher in the malignant tumors. This held in both blood and tumor samples.

J gave up 9 bases and V 9 bases, and 16 bases lay outside the gene matches. The CDR3 consists of 15 residues. This chain joins TRBV12-3 or TRBV12-4 and TRBJ2-7, with TRBD2 matching over 11 bases. The material sequenced was tumor tissue. The clonotype originates from a female donor with papillary thyroid cancer or a benign thyroid nodule (not recorded which). Some clones in this sample may be carry-over from other donors' samples. CDR3 DNA sequence: TGTGCCAGTAGGAAACAGACTAGCGGGAACTCGGGGCAGTACTTC. Its translation: CASRKQTSGNSGQYF.